The present entry profiles one T cell receptor (beta chain) with its context. The antigen is undetermined. These data come from a study of cytomegalovirus exposure and HLA in healthy donors. Background on the study: The approximately 130 validation repertoires and the approximately 630 first-cohort repertoires shared a platform, a later analysis reported. Study-level points and caveats: There were a few CMV-associated chains whose specificity for CMV antigens was confirmed in vitro. Some TCR beta chains (roughly 160 of them) were listed as cytomegalovirus-associated. Diagnosis of cytomegalovirus status made by the classifier reportedly showed high specificity and sensitivity.

Measured with immunoSEQ multiplex PCR; TCRdb has only the in-frame clones, and not every one. This sample carries over 200,000 clones, around 90% of them seen once, and the ten largest clones take around 3%. This sequence originates from a young woman in good health and CMV-seronegative. Specimen: PBMCs.

The chain's CDR3 is CASSPRQGVYEQYF. CDR3 coding DNA: TGTGCCAGCAGCCCTCGACAGGGTGTGTACGAGCAGTACTTC. J is TRBJ2-7 and V is TRBV11-2; 7 bases align to TRBD1. The CDR3 covers 14 residues. CDR1 is SGHAT and CDR2 is FQNNGV in the germline V gene. The V gene end was trimmed by 5 bases and the J gene end by 4 bases; junction bases not matched to a gene: 8.